This T cell receptor beta chain was sequenced for a study of T cells after yellow fever vaccination. Across the whole study: Low-cell-number fractions were prepared with SMART-Seq v4 Ultra Low Input.

The CDR3 contains 14 residues. V gave up 3 bases and J gave up 1 base, with 12 bases separating them. CDR1 and CDR2 (germline): DFQATT, SNEGSKA (reference sequence). UMIs were added to TCR cDNA along with a universal primer site when it was made by 5'RACE template switching. TCRdb independently ran MiXCR on the 5' RACE reads; one entry per CDR3 protein. The table lists 350,000 or so distinct CDR3 sequences, 8% to 9.5% of them singletons, with about 16% in the top ten. Details on this clonotype: Its antigen remains unidentified.

Overall study findings and caveats: Clones from primary vaccination mostly reappeared after the booster (96% CD4, approximately 86% CD8).

The source was PBMCs, collected roughly 46 days after the first yellow fever vaccination. The sequence derives from a man between 18 and 35 years old who received the YFV17D yellow fever vaccine. The chain carries TRBV20-1 and TRBJ1-1; D remains ambiguous. The CDR3 region is CSARTHGRNTEAFF. DNA of the CDR3: TGCAGTGCTAGGACCCACGGTCGGAACACTGAAGCTTTCTTT.